This TCR beta chain emerged from a study of cytomegalovirus exposure and HLA in healthy donors. Turning to this clone: Its matching antigen is unknown.

The assay was immunoSEQ multiplex PCR, and TCRdb's table has in-frame clones only and misses some. The sample shows about 200,000 clones, approximately 80% of them seen only once. Germline V CDR1 and CDR2: LGHNA, YNFKEQ. The CDR3 extends over 14 amino acids. Deletions cut 0 bases from V and 15 bases from J, with 18 bases between. The donors were part of the validation cohort, which consisted of about 130 subjects and was separate from the first cohort of 666 subjects. Study-wide findings and caveats: It was reported that the classifier diagnosed cytomegalovirus status with high specificity and sensitivity in both the original and validation cohorts.

This TCR was sampled from a woman in her twenties or thirties in good health and CMV-seropositive. The V gene is TRBV4-2, the J gene TRBJ2-1; D gene ambiguous. Sequencing was carried out using PBMCs. The CDR3 loop reads CASSQDRSEPPRFF. Written as DNA, the CDR3 is TGTGCCAGCAGCCAAGATCGGTCCGAACCCCCGCGGTTCTTC.